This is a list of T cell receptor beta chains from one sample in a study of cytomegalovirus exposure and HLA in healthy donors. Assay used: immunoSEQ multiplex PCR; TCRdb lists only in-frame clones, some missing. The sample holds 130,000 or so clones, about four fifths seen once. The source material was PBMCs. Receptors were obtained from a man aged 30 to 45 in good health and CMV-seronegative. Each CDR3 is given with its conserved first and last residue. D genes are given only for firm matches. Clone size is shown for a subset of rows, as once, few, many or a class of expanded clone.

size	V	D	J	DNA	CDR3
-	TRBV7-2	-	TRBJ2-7	TGTGCCAGCAGCCCTATGGGGGCGCTTGGCGAGCAGTACTTC	CASSPMGALGEQYF
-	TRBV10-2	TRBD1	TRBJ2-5	TGCGCCAGCAGTCAAAGAGACAGGGGTTGGGAGACCCAGTACTTC	CASSQRDRGWETQYF
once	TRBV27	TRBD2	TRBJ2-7	TGTGCCAGCAGTCCCCGGACTAGCGGGAGAGTCCACGAGCAGTACTTC	CASSPRTSGRVHEQYF
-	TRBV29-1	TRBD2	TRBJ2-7	TGCAGCGTGCTGGGACTAGCGGGGATCTACGAGCAGTACTTC	CSVLGLAGIYEQYF
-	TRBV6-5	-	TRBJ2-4	TGTGCCAGCCTAGGCGACAACATTCAGTACTTC	CASLGDNIQYF
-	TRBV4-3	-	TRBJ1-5	TGCGCCAGCAGCCAAGAAAATGCAGGCTTCGGGGGAAATCAGCCCCAGCATTTT	CASSQENAGFGGNQPQHF
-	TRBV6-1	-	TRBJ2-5	TGTGCCAGCAGTGAAGTAACCCAGTACTTC	CASSEVTQYF
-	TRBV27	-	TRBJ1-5	TGTGCCAGCAGTTTTGGGGGGGCCGATCAGCCCCAGCATTTT	CASSFGGADQPQHF
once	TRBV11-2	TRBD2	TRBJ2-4	TGTGCCAGCAGCTTACTAGCGGGGATTTTTCTAGCCAAAAACATTCAGTACTTC	CASSLLAGIFLAKNIQYF
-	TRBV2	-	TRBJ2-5	TGTGCCAGCAGTGAAGGGGGACATGGGGAGACCCAGTACTTC	CASSEGGHGETQYF
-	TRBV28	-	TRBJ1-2	TGTGCCAGCACTCCCAGGGGCAGTTCCCTAACTAACTATGGCTACACCTTC	CASTPRGSSLTNYGYTF
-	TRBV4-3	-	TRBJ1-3	TGCGCCAGCAGCCAAGAGGGCAGCTCTGGAAACACCATATATTTT	CASSQEGSSGNTIYF
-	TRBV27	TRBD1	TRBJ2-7	TGTGCCAGCGGAAGAACAGGGGGCCTATACGAGCAGTACTTC	CASGRTGGLYEQYF
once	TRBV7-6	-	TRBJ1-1	TGTGCCAGCAGCTTAGAGGGCAGGGGACGTCCCCGGGCTTTCTTT	CASSLEGRGRPRAFF
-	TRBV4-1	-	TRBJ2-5	TGCGCCAGCAGCCAAGATGTCAGGGGCGAGACCCAGTACTTC	CASSQDVRGETQYF
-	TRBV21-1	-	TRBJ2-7	TGTGCCAGCAGCAATGCTGGTGACGGGTACGAGCAGTACTTC	CASSNAGDGYEQYF
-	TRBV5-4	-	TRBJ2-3	TGTGCCAGCAGCTTGGCTGGCCCGCGGGCGGATACGCAGTATTTT	CASSLAGPRADTQYF
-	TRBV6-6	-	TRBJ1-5	TGTGCCAGCAGTTCCCGCGGGGCGGATAGCAATCAGCCCCAGCATTTT	CASSSRGADSNQPQHF
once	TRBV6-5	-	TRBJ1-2	TGTGCCAGCAGTGACCCAGGGCTTGGCTATGGCTACACCTTC	CASSDPGLGYGYTF
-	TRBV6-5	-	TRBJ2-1	TGTGCCAGCAGTCTCCGGGATCCTAGGGATGAGCAGTTCTTC	CASSLRDPRDEQFF
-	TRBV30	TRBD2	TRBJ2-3	TGTGCCCTCTCCGGGACTACCACAGATACGCAGTATTTT	CALSGTTTDTQYF
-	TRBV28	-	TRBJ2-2	TGTGCCACCCCGGCGGAGGCCGGGGAGCTGTTTTTT	CATPAEAGELFF
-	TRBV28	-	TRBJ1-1	TGTGCCAGCAGCCCGTGGGGTACAGGGAACACTGAAGCTTTCTTT	CASSPWGTGNTEAFF
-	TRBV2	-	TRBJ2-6	TGTGCCAGTCTAGACAGACGCTACTCTGGGGCCAACGTCCTGACTTTC	CASLDRRYSGANVLTF
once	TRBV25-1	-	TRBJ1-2	TGTGCCAGCAGTGCCGTCAGGGAGGACGGCTACACCTTC	CASSAVREDGYTF
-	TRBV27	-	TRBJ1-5	TGTGCCAGCAGTCCCTCGAAAGGAGTACAGCCCCAGCATTTT	CASSPSKGVQPQHF
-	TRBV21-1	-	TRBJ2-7	TGTGCCAGCAGCAAAGGCGATAGACAGGGTGACTACGAGCAGTACTTC	CASSKGDRQGDYEQYF
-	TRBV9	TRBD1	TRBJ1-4	TGTGCCAGCAGCGGGAGACAGGGATTGGGGGAAAAACTGTTTTTT	CASSGRQGLGEKLFF
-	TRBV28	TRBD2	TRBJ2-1	TGTGCCAGCCGCTTAATTACTAGCGGAATTCGGGATGAGCAGTTCTTC	CASRLITSGIRDEQFF
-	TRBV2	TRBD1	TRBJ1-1	TGTGCCAGCAGAGAGACAGGGCCCGTTGAAGCTTTCTTT	CASRETGPVEAFF
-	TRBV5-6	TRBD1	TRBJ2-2	TGTGCCAGCAGCCCCACCTGGGACAGGGATACCGGGGAGCTGTTTTTT	CASSPTWDRDTGELFF
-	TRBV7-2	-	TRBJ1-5	TGTGCCAGCAGCTTAGGATCCGGGTGGGTTCAGCCCCAGCATTTT	CASSLGSGWVQPQHF
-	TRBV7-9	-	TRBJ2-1	TGTGCCAGCAGCTTCGGGACTTTTTACAATGAGCAGTTCTTC	CASSFGTFYNEQFF
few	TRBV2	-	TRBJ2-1	TGTGCCAGCAGTGTTGAGGGAGTTTTCGATGAGCAGTTCTTC	CASSVEGVFDEQFF
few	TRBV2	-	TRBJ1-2	TGTGCCAGCAGTGTTTACATCGACTATGGCTACACCTTC	CASSVYIDYGYTF
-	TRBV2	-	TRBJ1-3	TGTGCCAGCAGTTATAGGACAAGCGGAAACACCATATATTTT	CASSYRTSGNTIYF
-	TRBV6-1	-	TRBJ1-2	TGTGCCAGCAGTGTTGCAGACAGGTTCGGTAATGGCTACACCTTC	CASSVADRFGNGYTF
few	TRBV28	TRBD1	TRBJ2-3	TGTGCCAGCAGTTTAGCTTTCGGACAGGGCACAGATACGCAGTATTTT	CASSLAFGQGTDTQYF
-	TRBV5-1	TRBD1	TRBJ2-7	TGCGCCAGCGCCCGGAGACAGGGGGTTTCTCCCTACGAGCAGTACTTC	CASARRQGVSPYEQYF
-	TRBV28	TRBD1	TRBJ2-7	TGTGCCAGCAGTAGCGCAGGGGGTGGGACAGGGGGCTTCTACGAGCAGTACTTC	CASSSAGGGTGGFYEQYF
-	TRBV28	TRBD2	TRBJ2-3	TGTGCCAGCAGTTCCCCCAACGGGGGGACAGATACGCAGTATTTT	CASSSPNGGTDTQYF
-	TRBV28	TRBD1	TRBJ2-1	TGTGCCAGCAGTTTATTAGGGGGCCAGGGGGTGATCTTC	CASSLLGGQGVIF
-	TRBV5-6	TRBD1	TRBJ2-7	TGTGCCAGCAGCTTACGACAGGGGGCCTACGAGCAGTACTTC	CASSLRQGAYEQYF
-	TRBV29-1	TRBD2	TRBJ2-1	TGCAGCGTTAAAGGACTAGCGGGTCTCAATGAGCAGTTCTTC	CSVKGLAGLNEQFF
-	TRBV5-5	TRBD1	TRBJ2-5	TGTGCCAGCAGCTTACAGGGGGAAGAGACCCAGTACTTC	CASSLQGEETQYF
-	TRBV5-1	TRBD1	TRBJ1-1	TGCGCCAGCAGCTTGGTTACGGGACAGGGGACTGAAGCTTTCTTT	CASSLVTGQGTEAFF
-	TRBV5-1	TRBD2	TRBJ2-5	TGCGCCAGCAGCATGGGGGCTAGCGGGGTCCAAGAGACCCAGTACTTC	CASSMGASGVQETQYF
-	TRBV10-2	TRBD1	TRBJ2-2	TGCGCCAGCGTCTCCACTCCGGGACAGGTCGGCACCGGGGAGCTGTTTTTT	CASVSTPGQVGTGELFF
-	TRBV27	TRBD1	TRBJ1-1	TGTGCCAGCAGTTTATTACGGGACAGGGGCACTGAAGCTTTCTTT	CASSLLRDRGTEAFF
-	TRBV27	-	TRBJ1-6	TGTGCCAGCAGTCTTTACAGTTTCAATTCACCCCTCCACTTT	CASSLYSFNSPLHF
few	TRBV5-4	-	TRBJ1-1	TGTGCCAGCAGCCTCGGGGGGTTGCGCACTGAAGCTTTCTTT	CASSLGGLRTEAFF
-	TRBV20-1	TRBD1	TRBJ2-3	TGCAGTGCTTCACAGGGGCCCCGGTATTTT	CSASQGPRYF
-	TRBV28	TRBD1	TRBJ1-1	TGCGCCAGCAGTGGACAGGGGGCTAGGGACACTGAAGCTTTCTTT	CASSGQGARDTEAFF
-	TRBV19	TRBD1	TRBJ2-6	TGTGCCAGTAGATCGGGACAGGGAACCAACGTCCTGACTTTC	CASRSGQGTNVLTF
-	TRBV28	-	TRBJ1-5	TGTGCCAGCAGTTCCGTACGGCAGCCCCAGCATTTT	CASSSVRQPQHF
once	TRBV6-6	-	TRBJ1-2	TGTGCCAGCCGTGTGGGGGGGATTGGCTACACCTTC	CASRVGGIGYTF